The next 28 T cell receptor beta chains were all read from a single sample in a study of PD-1 blockade in mismatch repair-deficient tumors. Clones were read by immunoSEQ multiplex PCR, and TCRdb kept only the in-frame ones, dropping some. Here the sample spans 14,000 or so clones, approximately 80% being singletons. This sample comprised PBMCs, obtained around 15 weeks after starting pembrolizumab. Source of these receptors: an adult with mismatch repair-deficient cancer.

V and J are TRBV4-1 and TRBJ1-3; tentative D call: TRBD1 (5 bases). The CDR3 runs to 15 residues. V gave up 1 base and J gave up 2 bases, with 9 bases separating them. Germline V lookup: CDR1 MGHRA, CDR2 YSYEKL. Here the CDR3 reads CASSQVGGAGNTIYF. The CDR3 bases are TGCGCCAGCAGCCAAGTTGGAGGGGCTGGAAACACCATATATTTT.

V gene TRBV30 combines with J gene TRBJ2-7; 8 nucleotides match TRBD2. Germline CDR1 is GTSNPN and CDR2 is SVGIG (reference sequence). The CDR3 consists of 15 residues. J lost 2 bases, V lost 2 bases, and 8 bases had no gene match. CDR3 coding DNA: TGTGCCTGGAGTCCGCAAGCGGGAGTCCCCTACGAGCAGTACTTC. This translates into CAWSPQAGVPYEQYF.

This chain uses TRBV7-9 with TRBJ2-2; a possible D gene is TRBD1 (5 bases). CDR3 size: 15 residues. V lost 5 bases, J lost 3 bases, and 13 bases lay in between. The germline V gene has CDR1 SEHNR and CDR2 FQNEAQ (reference sequence). CDR3 DNA: TGTGCCAGCAGCCTCGGAGTAGGGGACACCGGGGAGCTGTTTTTT. Protein product: CASSLGVGDTGELFF. Full variable domain (missing parts from reference TRBV7-9 and TRBJ2-2): DTGVSQNPRHKITKRGQNVTFRCDPISEHNRLYWYRQTLGQGPEFLTYFQNEAQLEKSRLLSDRFSAERPKGSFSTLEIQRTEQGDSAMYLCASSLGVGDTGELFFGEGSRLTVL.

The V call is TRBV2, the J call TRBJ1-5; 9 bases fit TRBD1. The CDR3 is 15 residues long. V was clipped by 5 bases and J by 6 bases; unmatched bases: 8. The germline CDR1 and CDR2 sequences are SNHLY and FYNNEI. The CDR3 is CASSTGQGIGQPQHF. As DNA, the CDR3 is TGTGCCAGCAGTACGGGACAGGGTATCGGTCAGCCCCAGCATTTT.

V gene TRBV4-1 combines with J gene TRBJ1-3; 11 nucleotides match TRBD1. Germline V gives CDR1 MGHRA, CDR2 YSYEKL. CDR3 length: 16 residues. Losses at the gene ends were 3 bases for V and 3 bases for J; bases not matched to a gene: 4. The chain's CDR3 is CASSQGTGGSGNTIYF. The CDR3 coding sequence is TGCGCCAGCAGCCAGGGGACAGGGGGAAGTGGAAACACCATATATTTT.

The chain carries TRBV5-1 and TRBJ2-1, with 7 bases identical to TRBD2. Germline-derived CDR1 and CDR2 are SGHRS and YFSETQ. The CDR3 runs to 14 residues. J gave up 3 bases and V 4 bases, and 4 bases lay outside the gene matches. This chain's CDR3 is CASSPRELYNEQFF. The CDR3, as DNA: TGCGCCAGCAGCCCGCGGGAGCTCTACAATGAGCAGTTCTTC.

This sequence joins TRBV21-1 and TRBJ2-3; TRBD2, the table's D call, lacks a check against the DNA. TRBV21-1 constitutes a pseudogene. The CDR3 is made up of 23 amino acids. The CDR3 reads CASSPRTGISGTSGSFCTDTQYF. In nucleotides, the CDR3 is TGTGCCAGCAGCCCGAGGACAGGAATATCCGGGACTAGCGGGAGTTTTTGCACAGATACGCAGTATTTT.

This sequence joins TRBV9 and TRBJ2-7, with TRBD1 identical over 9 bases. V shed 4 bases and J 5 bases; nucleotides not matched to a gene: 7. CDR1 is SGDLS and CDR2 is YYNGEE in the germline V gene. The CDR3 length is 14 residues. The chain's CDR3 is CASSQGTGFDEQYF. For the CDR3, the DNA is TGTGCCAGCAGCCAGGGGACAGGGTTCGACGAGCAGTACTTC.

The genes are TRBV11-2 and TRBJ2-1, with 7 bases fitting TRBD2. CDR3 length: 18 amino acids. The V and J ends lost 0 bases and 2 bases, in that order; junction bases with no gene match: 10. CDR1 and CDR2 from the germline V gene are SGHAT and FQNNGV. CDR3 bases: TGTGCCAGCAGCTTAGATAGTGGGGCTAGCGGAACCTACAATGAGCAGTTCTTC. Residues: CASSLDSGASGTYNEQFF.

The J gene is TRBJ2-1, the V gene TRBV30; D is possibly TRBD2 (6 bases). V lost 3 bases and J lost 6, with 24 bases in between. This CDR3 comprises 17 residues. Germline V gene data show CDR1 as GTSNPN and CDR2 as SVGIG (reference sequence). The CDR3 coding sequence is TGTGCCTGGAGAGACTCGGACTACCCACCACGCCGCAATGAGCAGTTCTTC. As protein: CAWRDSDYPPRRNEQFF.

J is TRBJ2-3 and V is TRBV28; TRBD2 matches at 9 bases. This CDR3 region has 16 residues. Unmatched junction bases numbered 10, after V lost 5 bases and J lost 4 bases. In germline, CDR1 is MDHEN, CDR2 SYDVKM. The DNA for the CDR3 is TGTGCCAGCAGTCATCGGACTAGCGATGGGGCAGATACGCAGTATTTT. Its translation is CASSHRTSDGADTQYF.

This rearrangement joins TRBV28 to TRBJ2-1; maybe TRBD2 (6 bases). The CDR3 is made up of 15 amino acids. Per the germline V gene, CDR1 is MDHEN and CDR2 is SYDVKM. Trimming removed 5 bases from V and 8 bases from J, with 19 bases in between. The chain's CDR3 is CASSRGRRRRDEQFF. The CDR3 region has the DNA TGTGCCAGCAGTCGAGGACGGCGGAGGAGGGATGAGCAGTTCTTC.

The chain has TRBV5-1 and TRBJ2-1; 9 nucleotides match TRBD2. Germline V CDR1 and CDR2: SGHRS, YFSETQ. This CDR3 is 15 amino acids long. The J segment lost 4 bases and the V segment lost 8 bases, leaving 10 bases of the junction unmatched. The CDR3 here is CASRARAGGYNEQFF. CDR3 DNA: TGCGCCAGTAGAGCAAGGGCGGGAGGGTACAATGAGCAGTTCTTC. The whole variable domain, remainder taken from reference TRBV5-1 and TRBJ2-1, is KAGVTQTPRYLIKTRGQQVTLSCSPISGHRSVSWYQQTPGQGLQFLFEYFSETQRNKGNFPGRFSGRQFSNSRSEMNVSTLELGDSALYLCASRARAGGYNEQFFGPGTRLTVL.

J is TRBJ1-1 and V is TRBV6-6; 7 bases are a match to TRBD1. V lost 6 bases to trimming and J lost 7 bases; unmatched junction nucleotides: 5. CDR1 and CDR2 from the germline V gene are MNHNY and SVGAGI (reference sequence). The CDR3 has 12 amino acids. The CDR3 here is CASREGAIEAFF. In DNA, the CDR3 is TGTGCCAGCAGGGAGGGGGCAATTGAAGCTTTCTTT.

The sample holds a few counts of this clone. V usage is TRBV7-2 and J usage is TRBJ2-7; 9 nucleotides match TRBD2. CDR1 and CDR2 (germline): SGHTA, FQGNSA. Germline trimming cut 0 bases from V and 2 bases from J; bases unmatched to any gene: 2. The CDR3 spans 15 residues. The CDR3 spells CASSLAAGGPYEQYF. The CDR3 DNA sequence: TGTGCCAGCAGCTTAGCGGCGGGAGGGCCCTACGAGCAGTACTTC.

This chain uses TRBV2 with TRBJ2-7, with 7 nucleotides matching TRBD1. The germline CDR1 and CDR2 sequences are SNHLY and FYNNEI. The V and J ends lost 4 bases and 1 base, in that order; junction bases with no gene match: 4. This CDR3 comprises 14 residues. The CDR3 sequence: CASSGQGTSYEQYF. As DNA, the CDR3 is TGTGCCAGCAGTGGACAGGGAACATCCTACGAGCAGTACTTC.

The genes are TRBV7-3 and TRBJ2-1, with 9 positions matching TRBD2. The CDR3 totals 14 residues. Germline V CDR1 and CDR2: SGHTA, FQGTGA. Trimming took 1 base from V and 9 from J; bases not matched to a gene: 4. The DNA for the CDR3 is TGTGCCAGCAGCTTAAGGGGGACTAGCTTTGAGCAGTTCTTC. Amino acids: CASSLRGTSFEQFF.

V and J are TRBV2 and TRBJ1-4, with 8 bases matching TRBD1. CDR3 length: 12 amino acids. The V and J ends lost 8 bases and 11 bases, in that order; junction bases with no gene match: 7. The germline V gene has CDR1 SNHLY and CDR2 FYNNEI. In nucleotides, the CDR3 is TGTGCCAGCGGGACAGGCTTTGGGAAACTGTTTTTT. Its translation: CASGTGFGKLFF.

This clone was observed a few times. This sequence joins TRBV4-2 and TRBJ2-7; 8 bases map to TRBD1. Germline CDR1 and CDR2: LGHNA and YNFKEQ. V lost 3 bases and J lost 0; bases outside the gene matches: 7. CDR3 length: 16 amino acids. The CDR3: CASSQSGTGVSYEQYF. The CDR3 region has the DNA TGTGCCAGCAGCCAGTCCGGGACAGGAGTCTCCTACGAGCAGTACTTC.

This clone was counted a few times. The CDR3 sequence: CASSPRTGKTEAFF. The CDR3 DNA reads as TGCGCCAGCAGTCCACGGACAGGGAAAACTGAAGCTTTCTTT. The V gene is TRBV10-1, the J gene TRBJ1-1; 8 nucleotides match TRBD1. Germline V gene data show CDR1 as WNHNN and CDR2 as SYGVQD (reference sequence). This CDR3 has 14 amino acids. V lost 5 bases to trimming and J lost 5 bases; unmatched junction nucleotides: 7.

The J gene is TRBJ2-5, the V gene TRBV28; possibly TRBD1 for D (5 bases). V lost 8 bases to trimming and J lost 5 bases, with 27 bases between them. Germline values: CDR1 MDHEN, CDR2 SYDVKM. This CDR3 has 17 amino acids. CDR3 sequence: CASRPDTGRFYQETQYF. CDR3 DNA: TGTGCCAGCCGACCTGACACAGGACGCTTTTATCAGGAGACCCAGTACTTC. The whole variable domain, remainder taken from reference TRBV28 and TRBJ2-5, is DVKVTQSSRYLVKRTGEKVFLECVQDMDHENMFWYRQDPGLGLRLIYFSYDVKMKEKGDIPEGYSVSREKKERFSLILESASTNQTSMYLCASRPDTGRFYQETQYFGPGTRLLVL.

The rearrangement joins TRBV7-3 to TRBJ2-5, with 7 positions matching TRBD2. The CDR3 spans 15 residues. The germline V gene encodes CDR1 SGHTA and CDR2 FQGTGA. V trimming: 5 bases; J trimming: 2 bases; junction bases outside the gene matches: 8. The CDR3 sequence: CASSPVGGSQETQYF. CDR3 nucleotides: TGTGCCAGCAGCCCCGTGGGGGGGAGTCAAGAGACCCAGTACTTC.

V is TRBV28 and J is TRBJ2-1; D call uncertain. Germline V CDR1 and CDR2: MDHEN, SYDVKM. This CDR3 has 14 amino acids. Trimming shortened V by 2 bases and J by 2 bases, and 7 bases separated the two germline ends. The CDR3 reads CASSLPGPYNEQFF. For the CDR3, the DNA is TGTGCCAGCAGTTTACCGGGTCCCTACAATGAGCAGTTCTTC.

The table lists this clone with a count of one. J is TRBJ2-7 and V is TRBV11-1; D might be TRBD2 (6 bases). Per the germline V gene, CDR1 is SGHAT and CDR2 is FQDESV (reference sequence). The CDR3 runs to 15 residues. V lost 5 bases and J 4 bases, leaving 18 bases between the germline ends. CDR3 DNA sequence: TGTGCCAGCAGCGAGGGGCGGGCTAGCGTGTACGAGCAGTACTTC. Its translation: CASSEGRASVYEQYF.

V gene TRBV29-1 combines with J gene TRBJ2-7; 7 bases align to TRBD2. Trimming cost V 4 bases and J 1 base; bases outside gene matches: 4. From germline, CDR1 is SQVTM and CDR2 ANQGSEA. The CDR3 is 13 residues long. In nucleotides, the CDR3 is TGCAGCGTTGCCGCGGGAGCTTCCTACGAGCAGTACTTC. Translation gives CSVAAGASYEQYF.

In nucleotides, the CDR3 is TGTGCCAGCAGCTCAGGACAGACCTACGAGCAGTACTTC. Protein sequence: CASSSGQTYEQYF. The chain joins TRBV7-3 to TRBJ2-7; possible D gene TRBD1, 6 bases. From germline, CDR1 is SGHTA and CDR2 FQGTGA. Trimming took off 4 bases at V and 2 bases at J, with 9 bases between the two ends. This CDR3 contains 13 residues.

This clone was observed a single time. The chain combines TRBV7-2 with TRBJ2-1; possibly TRBD1 for D (5 bases). The CDR3 runs to 14 residues. Trimming pared 2 bases from V and 6 bases from J, leaving 11 bases between. CDR1 SGHTA and CDR2 FQGNSA come from the germline V gene. The CDR3, as DNA: TGTGCCAGCAGCTTAAGTAGGGGCGTCAATGAGCAGTTCTTC. It encodes CASSLSRGVNEQFF.

V usage is TRBV29-1 and J usage is TRBJ2-2; 13 nucleotides line up with TRBD2. There are 13 residues in the CDR3. Per the germline V gene, CDR1 is SQVTM and CDR2 is ANQGSEA. The V and J ends lost 7 bases and 7 bases, in that order; junction bases with no gene match: 3. The CDR3: CSGGLAGNGELFF. The DNA of the CDR3 is TGCAGCGGGGGACTAGCGGGAAACGGGGAGCTGTTTTTT.